Presented here are 5 T cell receptor beta chains from one specimen sequenced in a study of blood T cell repertoires in COVID-19. The assay was immunoSEQ multiplex PCR, and TCRdb's table has in-frame clones only and misses some. The sample has fewer than 400,000 clones, 92% seen once. Material: PBMCs or T cells enriched from blood (not recorded which). All receptors derive from a woman aged 25 to 45 who had recovered from COVID-19.

The rearrangement links TRBV9 to TRBJ1-4, with 7 bases aligning to TRBD1. The CDR3 extends over 15 amino acids. CDR1 is SGDLS, CDR2 YYNGEE, per germline. With V trimmed by 0 bases and J by 12 bases, 11 bases remained unmatched. This CDR3 is CASSVGGGAQAELFF. The DNA of the CDR3 is TGTGCCAGCAGCGTAGGAGGGGGCGCGCAGGCGGAACTGTTTTTT.

The chain combines TRBV12-5 with TRBJ1-5; the D gene is possibly TRBD1 (5 bases). The CDR3 length is 16 residues. The germline V gene encodes CDR1 LGHNT and CDR2 FRNRAP. V lost 5 bases, J lost 1 base, and 15 bases lay in between. CDR3 nucleotides: TGTGCTAGTGGTCCCAGACAGAGCCTAAGCAATCAGCCCCAGCATTTT. This translates into CASGPRQSLSNQPQHF.

This clone came up a few times. The rearrangement links TRBV7-9 to TRBJ1-2; maybe TRBD1 (6 bases). Trimming left V 4 bases short and J 3 bases short, with 12 bases between. The CDR3 sequence is 14 residues long. Germline V gene lookup returns CDR1 SEHNR and CDR2 FQNEAQ (reference sequence). CDR3 in amino acids: CASSSQGNYYGYTF. The CDR3 coding sequence is TGTGCCAGCAGCTCACAGGGTAACTACTATGGCTACACCTTC.

V usage is TRBV29-1 and J usage is TRBJ1-2; perhaps TRBD1 as D (6 bases). The length of the CDR3 is 15 residues. V was trimmed by 1 base and J by 7 bases, leaving 19 bases between them. Germline V gene lookup returns CDR1 SQVTM and CDR2 ANQGSEA. The CDR3, as DNA: TGCAGCGTTGAAGGTGCTCACAGGGAAAGCTCTGGCTACACCTTC. Amino acid sequence: CSVEGAHRESSGYTF.

The genes are TRBV19 and TRBJ2-3, with 10 bases that match TRBD1. The CDR3 consists of 15 residues. Germline values: CDR1 LNHDA, CDR2 SQIVND (reference sequence). Unmatched junction bases numbered 3, after V lost 5 bases and J lost 1 base. Here the CDR3 reads CASSSTGGGTDTQYF. In DNA form, the CDR3 reads TGTGCCAGTAGTTCGACAGGGGGCGGCACAGATACGCAGTATTTT.